These T cell receptor beta chains were read from a single sample in a study of T cells in localized non-small cell lung cancer. Data came from immunoSEQ multiplex PCR; TCRdb stores just in-frame clones and leaves some out. The table lists over a thousand clones, 36% of them singletons, with 9% to 15% in the top ten. The sample was lung tumor tissue, taken before any cancer treatment. All receptors come from a male donor at least 60 years old with stage II squamous cell lung carcinoma. CDR3s include the opening cysteine and the closing phenylalanine or tryptophan. The D gene is left open where the match is weak. A clone size is listed for some rows: how often the clone was seen (once, few, many), or a class if it is expanded.

TRBD1 TRBJ1-5 TRBV11-3 medium-sized TGTGCCAGCAGCTTGGGACAGAACTACTATAGCAATCAGCCCCAGCATTTT CASSLGQNYYSNQPQHF
. TRBJ1-1 TRBV18 . TGTGCCAGCTCACCACAGCAGCTGAGGACTGAAGCTTTCTTT CASSPQQLRTEAFF
. TRBJ2-7 TRBV9 . TGTGCCAGCAGCGTAGGGGGATTTGGCTCCTACGAGCAGTACTTC CASSVGGFGSYEQYF
TRBD1 TRBJ2-4 TRBV9 . TGTGCCAGCAGTTCACAGGGGGCGCTGAACATTCAGTACTTC CASSSQGALNIQYF
. TRBJ2-1 TRBV6-8 medium-sized TGTGCCAGCAGTACGGGGCTAGCAGGCCATGAGCAGTTCTTC CASSTGLAGHEQFF
. TRBJ2-2 TRBV7-5 medium-sized TGTGCCAGCAGCTCCACAACAGGGTTTGACGTCACCGGGGAGCTGTTTTTT CASSSTTGFDVTGELFF
. TRBJ2-7 TRBV28 . TGTGCCAGCAGTTTCTCCGGGGAGACGGGCGAGCAGTACTTC CASSFSGETGEQYF
. TRBJ1-5 TRBV18 . TGTGCCAGCTCACCAGAGGGTAGTAATCAGCCCCAGCATTTT CASSPEGSNQPQHF
. TRBJ1-1 TRBV16 . TGTGCCAGCAGCCAATCAGGGCGGCCTGTGAACACTGAAGCTTTCTTT CASSQSGRPVNTEAFF
. TRBJ1-6 TRBV18 . TGTGCCAGCTCACCAGGCACCAATTCACCCCTCCACTTT CASSPGTNSPLHF
. TRBJ1-5 TRBV19 . TGTGCCAGTAGTCCGGGGGGTAGCAATCAGCCCCAGCATTTT CASSPGGSNQPQHF
. TRBJ1-2 TRBV19 . TGTGCCAGTGAATGGAACTATGGCTACACCTTC CASEWNYGYTF
. TRBJ2-7 TRBV28 . TGTGCCAGCAGTCTTACAGGCTACGAGCAGTACTTC CASSLTGYEQYF
. TRBJ2-7 TRBV29-1 . TGCAGCGCTTCAAGGCCAGGGAGGGAGCAGTACTTC CSASRPGREQYF
TRBD1 TRBJ2-6 TRBV6-8 few TGTGTCAGCAGTCAACAGGGGTCCGGGGCCAACGTCCTGACTTTC CVSSQQGSGANVLTF
TRBD1 TRBJ1-1 TRBV6-7 few TGTGCCAGCAGCTCCGGGACAGAAATGAACACTGAAGCTTTCTTT CASSSGTEMNTEAFF
. TRBJ1-5 TRBV7-5 . . CASSSLGWGDGTVNQPQHF
TRBD1 TRBJ2-7 TRBV6-8 medium-sized TGTGCCAGCAGTTTACAGGGGGGATCCTACGAGCAGTACTTC CASSLQGGSYEQYF
. TRBJ1-1 TRBV15 . TGTGCCACCAGCAGCCGAGGTCTGGCATTGGGCACTGAAGCTTTCTTT CATSSRGLALGTEAFF
TRBD2 TRBJ2-1 TRBV12-5 . TGTGCTAGTGGCACGGGGGGGAGCTCCTACAATGAGCAGTTCTTC CASGTGGSSYNEQFF
TRBD1 TRBJ1-1 TRBV6-8 medium-sized TGTGCCAGCAGTTATAATCCGGGACAGGGAGACACTGAAGCTTTCTTT CASSYNPGQGDTEAFF
TRBD1 TRBJ1-2 TRBV6-8 large TGTGCCAGCAGCCCGCAGGGGGACTATGGCTACACCTTC CASSPQGDYGYTF
TRBD1 TRBJ2-7 TRBV11-3 large TGTGCCAGCAGCGGCCGGGACAGGGGCTACGAGCAGTACTTC CASSGRDRGYEQYF
. TRBJ1-6 TRBV9 few TGTGCCAGCAGCGCCGGGACGGGCAATAATTCACCCCTCCACTTT CASSAGTGNNSPLHF
TRBD1 TRBJ1-1 TRBV19 . TGTGCCAGTAGTATTTCGGCAGGGGGCACTGAAGCTTTCTTT CASSISAGGTEAFF
TRBD2 TRBJ2-7 TRBV19 . TGTGCCAGTAGTATTCTAGCGGGGGAAGGCTACGAGCAGTACTTC CASSILAGEGYEQYF
. TRBJ1-2 TRBV6-7 . TGTGCCAGCAGTTCCACCGGGACGGCCTTAGCGGATGGCTACACCTTC CASSSTGTALADGYTF
. TRBJ1-2 TRBV11-3 medium-sized TGTGCCAGCAGCCGGACCCCGGGGAGGGATGGCTACACCTTC CASSRTPGRDGYTF
TRBD2 TRBJ2-5 TRBV6-8 . TGTGCCAGCAGTTACAACCTCGGGGGTAGCGGGGTTCAAGAGACCCAGTACTTC CASSYNLGGSGVQETQYF
TRBD1 TRBJ1-2 TRBV6-8 . TGTGCCAGCAGTTACTCGGTACGGTGGACAGGGGGAGGCTACACCTTC CASSYSVRWTGGGYTF
TRBD1 TRBJ1-2 TRBV30 . TGTGCCTGGAAGGACAGGGTCGGCTATGGCTACACCTTC CAWKDRVGYGYTF
. TRBJ2-5 TRBV11-3 few TGTGCCAGCAGCCCTAGACTGGTACAAGAGACCCAGTACTTC CASSPRLVQETQYF
. TRBJ1-3 TRBV19 once TGTGCCAGTAGCCCAAGAACTACAGGGTCTGGAAACACCATATATTTT CASSPRTTGSGNTIYF
. TRBJ2-2 TRBV9 few TGTGCCAGCAGCGTAGATGGGGCAGGGGTGAACACCGGGGAGCTGTTTTTT CASSVDGAGVNTGELFF
TRBD1 TRBJ1-1 TRBV6-8 few TGTGCCAGCAGTGCACGGACAGGTTGGACTGAAGCTTTCTTT CASSARTGWTEAFF
. TRBJ2-2 TRBV18 . TGTGCCAGCTCATCTCCCGGGACAAGGGGAACCGGGGAGCTGTTTTTT CASSSPGTRGTGELFF
TRBD1 TRBJ1-2 TRBV9 few TGTGCCAGCAGCGTCGGACAGGGTAACTATGGCTACACCTTC CASSVGQGNYGYTF
. TRBJ1-1 TRBV19 . TGTGCCAGTTCCGGCGACCCGAACACTGAAGCTTTCTTT CASSGDPNTEAFF
. TRBJ2-3 TRBV25-1 . TGTGCCAGCAGTGAATCCCGCCCCGGAGATACGCAGTATTTT CASSESRPGDTQYF
. TRBJ1-2 TRBV30 . TGTGCCTGGACCTCGGGACTTTCCTTCTATGGCTACACCTTC CAWTSGLSFYGYTF
. TRBJ2-5 TRBV18 few TGTGCCAGCTCACCAGGGCACCAAGAGACCCAGTACTTC CASSPGHQETQYF
TRBD1 TRBJ1-3 TRBV11-3 medium-sized TGTGCCAGCAGCTTGACAGGGGTCGGGGGAAACACCATATATTTT CASSLTGVGGNTIYF
. TRBJ1-4 TRBV28 . TGTGCCAGCAGAGGGCAGGGGTGGGAAAAACTGTTTTTT CASRGQGWEKLFF